The 27 T cell receptor beta chains in this list originate from one sample, sequenced in a study of T cells after yellow fever vaccination. TCRdb called the 5' RACE reads again in MiXCR, with one record for every CDR3 protein. The sample lists over 85,000 distinct CDR3 sequences; over 8% were seen once. The sequencing here drew on CD8+ T cells not binding an NS4B(214-222) dextramer, sorted from PBMCs, taken less than 16 days after the first yellow fever vaccination. The receptors derive from a man between 18 and 29 years old who received the YFV17D yellow fever vaccine.

The rearrangement links TRBV7-3 to TRBJ2-7, with D possibly being TRBD1 (6 bases). CDR1 is SGHTA and CDR2 is FQGTGA in the germline V gene. The CDR3 covers 13 residues. Trimming shortened V by 1 base and J by 5 bases, and 9 bases separated the two germline ends. The chain's CDR3 is CASSLNSGDEQYV. CDR3 DNA sequence: TGTGCCAGCAGCTTAAATTCAGGGGACGAGCAGTACGTC.

The table lists this clonotype with a few counts. The chain employs TRBV7-9 and TRBJ2-1; 10 bases agree with TRBD1. Per germline, CDR1 SEHNR and CDR2 FQNEAQ (reference sequence). This CDR3 comprises 16 residues. The trim removed 7 bases at V and 6 bases at J, leaving 12 bases unmatched. CDR3 sequence: CASILKLGQGFNEQFF. CDR3 in DNA: TGTGCCAGCATCCTAAAACTGGGACAGGGGTTCAATGAGCAGTTCTTC.

J is TRBJ2-2 and V is TRBV7-9; D may be TRBD1 (6 bases). The CDR3 runs to 15 residues. Trimming stripped 10 bases from V and 4 bases from J, with 19 bases between. The germline CDR1 and CDR2 sequences are SEHNR and FQNEAQ (reference sequence). The CDR3 region is CAISRNRERTGELFF. CDR3 nucleotides: TGTGCCATAAGCCGCAACAGGGAGCGCACCGGGGAGCTGTTTTTT.

Remarks on this clonotype: The junction does not match germline at one end; this may be a read error. This chain uses TRBV4-2 with TRBJ2-1; 7 bases align to TRBD2. Looked up from germline, CDR1 is LGHNA and CDR2 is YNFKEQ. The CDR3 is 19 amino acids. The CDR3 DNA follows: TGTTCCAGCAGCCAAGGGTGGTCTCTAGCGGCCCCCTCCTACAATGAGCAGTTCTTC. Amino acid sequence: CSSSQGWSLAAPSYNEQFF.

This clonotype was seen a handful of times. This chain uses TRBV7-2 with TRBJ1-5; D is unclear. Germline CDR1 is SGHTA and CDR2 is FQGNSA. Trimming left V 2 bases short and J 2 bases short, with 16 bases between. CDR3 length equals 17 residues. CDR3 protein: CASSLFRPPRGNQPQHF. CDR3 in DNA: TGTGCCAGCAGCTTATTCAGGCCCCCCCGTGGCAATCAGCCCCAGCATTTT.

This clonotype turned up a few times. V usage is TRBV4-1 and J usage is TRBJ2-1, with a tentative D call TRBD2 (7 bases). CDR1 MGHRA and CDR2 YSYEKL come from the germline V gene. CDR3 size: 17 residues. V dropped 0 bases and J dropped 4 bases, with 16 bases sitting between them. This CDR3 reads CASSQDEMAGAYNEQFF. CDR3 DNA: TGCGCCAGCAGCCAAGACGAAATGGCGGGGGCTTACAATGAGCAGTTCTTC.

CDR3 sequence: CASSLGDRGVHEQYV. The CDR3 bases are TGTGCCAGCAGTTTAGGGGACAGGGGTGTCCACGAGCAGTACGTC. This chain links TRBV12-3 or TRBV12-4 with TRBJ2-7, with TRBD1 identical over 10 bases. J lost 5 bases, V lost 1 base, and 5 bases had no gene match. CDR3 length: 15 residues.

J is TRBJ2-2 and V is TRBV4-2; TRBD2 matches at 9 bases. The CDR3 runs to 16 residues. The V and J ends lost 3 bases and 6 bases, in that order; junction bases with no gene match: 8. Germline V lookup: CDR1 LGHNA, CDR2 YNFKEQ. The CDR3 is CASSQAGGRISGELFF. In DNA, the CDR3 is TGTGCCAGCAGCCAGGCGGGGGGGCGCATCTCCGGGGAGCTGTTTTTT.

This clonotype was counted at least ten times. The rearrangement links TRBV29-1 to TRBJ2-7, with D tentatively TRBD2 (6 bases). Looked up from germline, CDR1 is SQVTM and CDR2 is ANQGSEA. V was clipped by 6 bases and J by 6 bases, with 21 bases between them. The CDR3 totals 14 residues. CDR3 sequence reads: CSVRGVRGGFEQYF. CDR3 nucleotides: TGCAGCGTCCGAGGGGTCCGTGGGGGGTTCGAGCAGTACTTC.

This clonotype was picked up a small number of times. The chain joins TRBV19 to TRBJ1-5, with D possibly matching TRBD1 (5 bases). The germline V and J ends were trimmed by 2 bases and 0 bases, with 8 bases remaining between them. The germline V gene encodes CDR1 LNHDA and CDR2 SQIVND (reference sequence). The CDR3 extends over 15 amino acids. CDR3 protein: CASSISGNSNQPQHF. CDR3 nucleotide sequence: TGTGCCAGTAGTATATCAGGGAATAGCAATCAGCCCCAGCATTTT. The full variable domain, completed using reference TRBV19 and TRBJ1-5, is DGGITQSPKYLFRKEGQNVTLSCEQNLNHDAMYWYRQDPGQGLRLIYYSQIVNDFQKGDIAEGYSVSREKKESFPLTVTSAQKNPTAFYLCASSISGNSNQPQHFGDGTRLSIL.

At least ten counts were recorded for this clonotype. The chain combines TRBV7-2 with TRBJ2-7; D gene unclear. In germline, CDR1 is SGHTA, CDR2 FQGNSA. The CDR3 extends over 14 amino acids. Trimming took off 1 base at V and 0 bases at J, with 7 bases between the two ends. The CDR3 here is CASSLEQLSYEQYV. The CDR3 bases are TGTGCCAGCAGCTTAGAACAGCTCTCCTACGAGCAGTACGTC.

The chain couples TRBV18 to TRBJ2-3; 8 bases match TRBD1. CDR1 KGHSH and CDR2 LQKENI come from the germline V gene. The CDR3 runs to 16 residues. V lost 5 bases to trimming and J lost 2 bases; unmatched junction nucleotides: 9. In DNA form, the CDR3 reads TGTGCCAGCTCAGCGAGGCGGGACAGGACCACAGATACGCAGTATTTT. Translated, it gives CASSARRDRTTDTQYF.

This clonotype was observed a few times. This rearrangement joins TRBV12-3 or TRBV12-4 to TRBJ2-1; 15 nucleotides align to TRBD2. The V and J ends lost 5 bases and 5 bases, in that order; junction bases with no gene match: 7. This CDR3 is 17 amino acids long. This CDR3 reads CASSPGTSGGFDNEQFF. DNA for the CDR3: TGTGCCAGCAGTCCCGGGACTAGCGGGGGGTTCGACAATGAGCAGTTCTTC.

This clonotype occurred a few times. CDR3 coding DNA: TGCGCCAGCAGCCAAGATCGATGGGTCTTGGCGGGGGAGGTGGATGAGCAGTTCTTC. Protein sequence: CASSQDRWVLAGEVDEQFF. The J gene is TRBJ2-1, the V gene TRBV4-3, with 7 bases aligning to TRBD2. This CDR3 region has 19 residues. Germline V gene data show CDR1 as LGHNA and CDR2 as YSLEER. With 0 bases clipped from V and 8 bases from J, the junction kept 19 bases outside the gene matches.

In its sample, this clonotype was seen many times. The V call is TRBV4-3, the J call TRBJ2-5; maybe TRBD2 (6 bases). This CDR3 is 16 amino acids long. Deletions cut 4 bases from V and 5 bases from J, with 20 bases between. Germline values: CDR1 LGHNA, CDR2 YSLEER. The CDR3 sequence is CASSPVSGVLGETQYF. The CDR3 coding sequence is TGCGCCAGCAGCCCGGTTAGCGGAGTTCTAGGGGAGACCCAGTACTTC.

This clonotype was observed a few times. The CDR3 DNA follows: TGTGCCAGCAGCTTGGACAGCAGGGCAGGAAAACTGTTTTTT. It specifies CASSLDSRAGKLFF. The chain recombines TRBV5-5 with TRBJ1-4; tentative D call: TRBD1 (5 bases). Germline loops: CDR1 SGHKS, CDR2 YYEKEE (reference sequence). With 0 bases removed from V and 10 bases from J, the gap between germline ends came to 13 bases. The CDR3 is made up of 14 amino acids.

The gene calls are TRBV7-2 and TRBJ1-6; 9 nucleotides align to TRBD1. Trimming cost V 3 bases and J 9 bases; bases outside gene matches: 6. The CDR3 is 15 amino acids. CDR1 and CDR2 (germline): SGHTA, FQGNSA. The CDR3 loop reads CASSFADRGVSPLHF. The CDR3 bases are TGTGCCAGCAGCTTTGCTGACAGGGGGGTTTCACCCCTCCACTTT.

This clonotype was counted only a few times. The chain recombines TRBV29-1 with TRBJ2-1, with D uncertain. V gave up 5 bases and J gave up 4 bases, with 12 bases separating them. CDR1 is SQVTM, CDR2 ANQGSEA, per germline. This CDR3 contains 13 residues. The CDR3 here is CSVLWAAYNEQFF. DNA for the CDR3: TGCAGCGTTCTCTGGGCGGCATACAATGAGCAGTTCTTC.

J is TRBJ2-7 and V is TRBV7-9, with unresolved D. Between the trimmed V and J ends, which lost 1 base and 3 bases, there was a span of 7 bases. Germline V gene lookup returns CDR1 SEHNR and CDR2 FQNEAQ (reference sequence). This CDR3 contains 13 residues. CDR3 loop: CASSLGYGYEQYV. DNA for the CDR3: TGTGCCAGCAGCTTAGGCTACGGCTACGAGCAGTACGTC.

This clonotype showed up just a few times. The chain uses TRBV10-3 and TRBJ2-2, with D possibly matching TRBD1 (6 bases). The CDR3 runs 16 residues. Germline V gene data show CDR1 as ENHRY and CDR2 as SYGVKD. Trimming stripped 6 bases from V and 3 bases from J, with 17 bases between. CDR3 in DNA: TGTGCCATCAGGGCCTCCGGGACAACTTACACCGGGGAGCTGTTTTTT. Encoded protein: CAIRASGTTYTGELFF.

This clonotype was found many times. The chain uses TRBV15 and TRBJ2-5, with a weak D call TRBD1 (5 bases). Deletions cut 5 bases from V and 5 bases from J, with 15 bases between. CDR1 is LNHNV, CDR2 YYDKDF, per germline (reference sequence). The CDR3 is made up of 14 amino acids. CDR3 in amino acids: CATSRTRAGETQYF. CDR3 DNA sequence: TGTGCCACCAGCCGAACCAGGGCAGGGGAGACCCAGTACTTC.

The chain employs TRBV30 and TRBJ2-7, with D possibly TRBD1 on 7 matching bases. V lost 6 bases to trimming and J lost 3 bases, with 15 bases between them. The germline V gene encodes CDR1 GTSNPN and CDR2 SVGIG (reference sequence). This CDR3 is 13 amino acids long. The CDR3 spells CACRETGFYEQYF. CDR3 DNA: TGTGCCTGTCGGGAGACAGGGTTCTACGAGCAGTACTTC. Full variable domain (outside the CDR3, taken from reference TRBV30 and TRBJ2-7): SQTIHQWPATLVQPVGSPLSLECTVEGTSNPNLYWYRQAAGRGLQLLFYSVGIGQISSEVPQNLSASRPQDRQFILSSKKLLLSDSGFYLCACRETGFYEQYFGPGTRLTVT.

V and J are TRBV7-9 and TRBJ2-7, with no clear D. The V end was cut by 2 bases, the J end by 3 bases, with 11 bases between. The germline CDR1 and CDR2 sequences are SEHNR and FQNEAQ (reference sequence). The CDR3 spans 14 residues. The CDR3 loop is CASSLPVSSYEQYF. The CDR3 coding sequence is TGTGCCAGCAGCTTACCGGTGAGCAGCTACGAGCAGTACTTC.

This chain joins TRBV7-9 and TRBJ1-2; 11 bases fit TRBD1. V shed 6 bases, J shed 9 bases, and the junction held 3 bases outside the gene matches. The CDR3 spans 12 residues. Germline lookup yields CDR1 SEHNR and CDR2 FQNEAQ (reference sequence). The CDR3 is CASRGDRGSYTF. CDR3 coding DNA: TGTGCCAGCAGGGGGGACAGGGGGAGCTACACCTTC.

The rearrangement links TRBV7-9 to TRBJ1-2, with D hard to call. Germline CDR1 reads SEHNR; CDR2 reads FQNEAQ (reference sequence). V dropped 3 bases and J dropped 1 base, with 6 bases sitting between them. The CDR3 runs 13 residues. This CDR3 is CASSFTVNYGYTF. CDR3 in DNA: TGTGCCAGCAGCTTCACGGTTAACTATGGCTACACCTTC.

This sequence joins TRBV10-3 and TRBJ2-5; possible D gene TRBD2, 6 bases. The germline V gene encodes CDR1 ENHRY and CDR2 SYGVKD. The CDR3 is made up of 13 amino acids. V lost 0 bases, J lost 11 bases, and 13 bases lay in between. This chain's CDR3 is CAISESAGGEQYF. DNA for the CDR3: TGTGCCATCAGTGAGTCAGCGGGTGGAGAACAGTACTTC.

V and J are TRBV2 and TRBJ2-7; D perhaps matches TRBD2 (6 bases). The CDR3 consists of 15 residues. Trimming pared 8 bases from V and 12 bases from J, leaving 29 bases between. Germline V lookup: CDR1 SNHLY, CDR2 FYNNEI. In DNA, the CDR3 is TGTGCCAGCGGCTCTTATGAAGATGCGGGGTTGTTTGGGTACTTC. Translating it yields CASGSYEDAGLFGYF.